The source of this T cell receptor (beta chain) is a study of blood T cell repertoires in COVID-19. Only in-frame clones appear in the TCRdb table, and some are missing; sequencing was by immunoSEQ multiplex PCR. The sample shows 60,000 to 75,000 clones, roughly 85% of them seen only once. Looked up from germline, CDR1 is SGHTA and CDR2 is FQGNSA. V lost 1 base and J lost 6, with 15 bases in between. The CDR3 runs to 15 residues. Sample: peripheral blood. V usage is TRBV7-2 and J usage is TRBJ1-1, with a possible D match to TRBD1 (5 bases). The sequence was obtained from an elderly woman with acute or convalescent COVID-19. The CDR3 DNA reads TGTGCCAGCAGCTTAGATCGGAGGGAAGGGGCTGAAGCTTTCTTT. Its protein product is CASSLDRREGAEAFF.